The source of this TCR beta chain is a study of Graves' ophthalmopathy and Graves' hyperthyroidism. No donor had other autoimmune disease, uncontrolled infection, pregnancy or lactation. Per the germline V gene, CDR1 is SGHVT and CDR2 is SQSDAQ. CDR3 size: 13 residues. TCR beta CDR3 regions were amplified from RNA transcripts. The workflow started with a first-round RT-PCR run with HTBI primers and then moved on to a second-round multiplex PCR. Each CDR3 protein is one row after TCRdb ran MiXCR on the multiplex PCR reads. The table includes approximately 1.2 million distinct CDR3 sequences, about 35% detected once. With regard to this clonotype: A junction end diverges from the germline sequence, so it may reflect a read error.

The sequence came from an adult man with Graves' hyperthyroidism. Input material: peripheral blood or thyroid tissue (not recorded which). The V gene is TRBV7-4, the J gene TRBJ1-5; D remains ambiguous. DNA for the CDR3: TGCGCCAGCAGCCAAGATTCGGGCCAGCCCCAGCATTTT. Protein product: CASSQDSGQPQHF.